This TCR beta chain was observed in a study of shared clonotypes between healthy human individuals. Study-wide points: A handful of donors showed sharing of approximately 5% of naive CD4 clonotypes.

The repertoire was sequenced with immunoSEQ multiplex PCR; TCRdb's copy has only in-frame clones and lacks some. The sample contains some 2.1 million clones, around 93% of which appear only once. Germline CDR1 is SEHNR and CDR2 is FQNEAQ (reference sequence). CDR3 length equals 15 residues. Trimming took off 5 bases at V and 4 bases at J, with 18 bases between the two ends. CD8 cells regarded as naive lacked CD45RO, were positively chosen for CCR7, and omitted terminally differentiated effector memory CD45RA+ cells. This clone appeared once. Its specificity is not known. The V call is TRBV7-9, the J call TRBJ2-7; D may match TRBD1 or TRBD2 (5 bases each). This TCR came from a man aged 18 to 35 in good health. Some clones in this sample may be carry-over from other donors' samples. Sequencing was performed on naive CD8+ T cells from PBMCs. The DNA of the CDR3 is TGTGCCAGCAGCCCGAGGGACCAGGGATTTTACGAGCAGTACTTC. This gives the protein CASSPRDQGFYEQYF. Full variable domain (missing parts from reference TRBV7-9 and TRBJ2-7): DTGVSQNPRHKITKRGQNVTFRCDPISEHNRLYWYRQTLGQGPEFLTYFQNEAQLEKSRLLSDRFSAERPKGSFSTLEIQRTEQGDSAMYLCASSPRDQGFYEQYFGPGTRLTVT.